Below, 9 T cell receptor beta chains from the same sample are listed, as sequenced in a study of molecular identifiers for immune sequencing clone quantification. TCRdb processed the PCR reads anew with MiXCR; each CDR3 protein has one entry. The table lists 550,000 to 750,000 distinct CDR3 sequences, 20% of them singletons. Material: naive CD8+ T cells from blood, with Jurkat cell RNA spiked in. The subset denotes: FACS-sorted CD8+CD4-CCR7+CD45RA+ naive T cells. The source of these receptors is a human donor in good health. Some libraries in this study had Jurkat cell RNA spiked in.

J is TRBJ1-6 and V is TRBV4-3, with 9 bases fitting TRBD1. V shed 0 bases, J shed 7 bases, and the junction held 4 bases outside the gene matches. This CDR3 is 16 amino acids long. The germline V gene has CDR1 LGHNA and CDR2 YSLEER. The CDR3: CASSQDLGTGNSPLHF. The CDR3 coding sequence is TGCGCCAGCAGCCAAGATCTAGGGACAGGGAATTCACCCCTCCACTTT.

With regard to this clonotype: A read error is possible here, since a much larger clone lies one base away. The genes are TRBV4-3 and TRBJ1-6; D is possibly TRBD1 (5 bases). CDR1 is LGHNA, CDR2 YSLEER, per germline. The CDR3 is 17 residues long. The germline V and J ends were trimmed by 3 bases and 0 bases, with 12 bases remaining between them. The CDR3 region has the DNA TGCGCCAGCAGCCACGATCAGGGCCCCTCCTATAATTCACCCCTCCACTTT. Translating gives CASSHDQGPSYNSPLHF.

This clonotype has at least ten counts. J is TRBJ2-3 and V is TRBV27; D is unclear. Looked up from germline, CDR1 is MNHEY and CDR2 is SMNVEV (reference sequence). CDR3 length: 14 amino acids. V lost 7 bases, J lost 0 bases, and 11 bases lay in between. In DNA form, the CDR3 reads TGTGCCAGCAAGGAGTATCCTAGCACAGATACGCAGTATTTT. This codes for CASKEYPSTDTQYF.

This chain joins TRBV19 and TRBJ1-3, with TRBD1 identical over 7 bases. CDR1 and CDR2 (germline): LNHDA, SQIVND (reference sequence). The CDR3 loop spans 15 amino acids. The ends lost 8 bases at V and 3 bases at J; junction bases unmatched: 10. The CDR3 loop is CASSSAGTDGNTIYF. Written as DNA, the CDR3 is TGTGCCAGTTCTTCAGCCGGGACAGATGGAAACACCATATATTTT. The whole variable domain, remainder taken from reference TRBV19 and TRBJ1-3, is DGGITQSPKYLFRKEGQNVTLSCEQNLNHDAMYWYRQDPGQGLRLIYYSQIVNDFQKGDIAEGYSVSREKKESFPLTVTSAQKNPTAFYLCASSSAGTDGNTIYFGEGSWLTVV.

This clonotype was detected only once. Germline and junction disagree at one end, which may indicate a read error. The chain has TRBV7-2 and TRBJ2-1; 9 bases agree with TRBD2. CDR1 SGHTA and CDR2 FQGNSA come from the germline V gene. The CDR3 has 16 residues. The CDR3: CASSDLAGDNYDEQFF. The CDR3, as DNA: TGTGCCAGCAGTGACTTAGCGGGGGACAACTACGATGAGCAGTTCTTC.

This clonotype was seen repeatedly, ten times or more. The chain is built from TRBV9 and TRBJ2-2; D is uncertain. Germline V gene sequence: CDR1 SGDLS, CDR2 YYNGEE. The CDR3 consists of 12 residues. V lost 0 bases and J 7 bases, leaving 4 bases between the germline ends. DNA for the CDR3: TGTGCCAGCAGCGTAGATAGCGGGGAGCTGTTTTTT. Its translation is CASSVDSGELFF.

This clonotype came up many times. The chain is built from TRBV28 and TRBJ2-3; 8 bases match TRBD2. The CDR3 totals 15 residues. Germline lookup yields CDR1 MDHEN and CDR2 SYDVKM. V was pared by 4 bases and J by 4 bases, with 7 bases of the junction left unmatched. The CDR3 spells CASSSLAGRSDTQYF. CDR3 nucleotide sequence: TGTGCCAGCAGTTCGTTAGCGGGGCGGTCAGATACGCAGTATTTT.

On this clonotype itself: A much larger clone lies one base from this, so it may be a read error. The rearrangement joins TRBV19 to TRBJ2-1; D possibly matches TRBD1 or TRBD2 (5 bases each). Germline V gene lookup returns CDR1 LNHDA and CDR2 SQIVND (reference sequence). The length of the CDR3 is 15 residues. The CDR3 loop is CAGSSDTEGLGEQFF. CDR3 nucleotides: TGTGCCGGTAGTTCGGACACAGAGGGTTTGGGTGAGCAGTTCTTC.

This clonotype showed up just a few times. The chain employs TRBV2 and TRBJ2-5, with D possibly TRBD1 on 5 matching bases. The germline gives CDR1 SNHLY, CDR2 FYNNEI. V shed 9 bases and J shed 4 bases, with 12 bases lying between them. The CDR3 sequence is 12 residues long. CDR3 bases: TGTGCCAGACAGGAAACGGGAGAGACCCAGTACTTC. Amino acid sequence: CARQETGETQYF.